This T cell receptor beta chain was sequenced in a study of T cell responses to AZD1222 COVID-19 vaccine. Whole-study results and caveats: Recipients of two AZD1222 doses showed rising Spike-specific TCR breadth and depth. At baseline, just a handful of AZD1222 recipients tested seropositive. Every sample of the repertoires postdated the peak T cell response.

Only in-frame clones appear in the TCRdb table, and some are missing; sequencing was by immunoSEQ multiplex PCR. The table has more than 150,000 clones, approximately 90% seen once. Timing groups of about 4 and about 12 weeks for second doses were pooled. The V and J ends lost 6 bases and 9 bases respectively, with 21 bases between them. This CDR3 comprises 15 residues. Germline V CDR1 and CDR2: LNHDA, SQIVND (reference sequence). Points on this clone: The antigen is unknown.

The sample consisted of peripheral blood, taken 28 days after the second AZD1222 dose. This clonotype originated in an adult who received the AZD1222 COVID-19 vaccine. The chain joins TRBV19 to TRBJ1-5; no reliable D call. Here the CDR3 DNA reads TGTGCCAGTAGCGAAACCGGGTCCCCCACGGGGCCCCAGCATTTT. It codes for CASSETGSPTGPQHF.